This T cell receptor (beta chain) was sequenced for a study of patients and donors after allogeneic stem cell transplantation. The CDR3 is 12 residues long. Germline CDR1 is SQVTM and CDR2 is ANQGSEA. Trimming stripped 7 bases from V and 0 bases from J, with 9 bases between. TCRdb reanalysed the RT-PCR reads using MiXCR and keeps one entry per CDR3 protein. The table records about 40,000 distinct CDR3 sequences, under 40% of them present only once. The rearrangement joins TRBV29-1 to TRBJ1-1; no reliable D call. The TCR originated in a human donor who was either an allogeneic HSCT recipient or a stem cell or donor lymphocyte infusion donor (not recorded which). It is not recorded whose cells these are; they may come from a transplant donor. Sequenced: blood, either unsorted or a sorted T cell fraction (not recorded which). The CDR3 spells CSASLVNTEAFF. The CDR3 coding sequence is TGCAGCGCCTCATTGGTGAACACTGAAGCTTTCTTT.